The next 17 T cell receptor beta chains were all read from a single sample in a study of T cells in Graves' hyperthyroidism and ophthalmopathy. RNA transcripts yielded amplified TCR beta CDR3 regions. Using the HTBI primer set, a first-round RT-PCR was run on the TCR CDR3. In TCRdb, the multiplex PCR reads were re-called with MiXCR into one record per CDR3 protein. This sample has some 490,000 distinct CDR3 sequences, with around 15% found just once. The specimen sequenced was blood. Receptors were obtained from a woman aged 25 to 39 with Graves' ophthalmopathy.

A remark on this clonotype: At one of its ends the junction is not consistent with the germline gene, which may arise from a read error. V is TRBV2 and J is TRBJ2-3; 8 bases are shared with TRBD1. The CDR3 runs to 14 residues. CDR1 and CDR2 (germline): SNHLY, FYNNEI. CDR3 loop: CAGSDPRGLDTQYF. The CDR3 nucleotides read TGTGCCGGCAGTGATCCCAGGGGGCTGGATACGCAGTATTTT.

The table lists this clonotype with a few counts. Here the CDR3 DNA reads TGTGCCAGCAGCCCCTGGACAGGCCCCAACTATGGCTACACCTTC. It translates to CASSPWTGPNYGYTF. V usage is TRBV3-1 and J usage is TRBJ1-2, with 7 bases identical to TRBD1. Trimming cost V 4 bases and J 2 bases; bases outside gene matches: 7. Germline V lookup: CDR1 LGHDT, CDR2 YNNKEL (reference sequence). The CDR3 loop spans 15 amino acids.

The CDR3 sequence: CASSLLTGGGRVPQHF. The CDR3 coding sequence is TGTGCCAGCAGTTTATTGACAGGGGGCGGGAGAGTGCCCCAGCATTTT. This chain joins TRBV28 and TRBJ1-5, with 10 bases fitting TRBD1. The CDR3 sequence is 16 residues long. Trimming cost V 1 base and J 9 bases; bases outside gene matches: 9. Germline V gives CDR1 MDHEN, CDR2 SYDVKM.

CDR3 sequence reads: CASGEYLSQYF. Here the CDR3 DNA reads TGTGCCAGCGGAGAATACCTTTCGCAGTATTTT. The rearrangement links TRBV7-3 to TRBJ2-3; D uncertain. The CDR3 runs to 11 residues. The germline gives CDR1 SGHTA, CDR2 FQGTGA. V was trimmed by 8 bases and J by 10 bases, leaving 13 bases between them.

In this sample, this clonotype turned up many times. The chain links TRBV6-5 to TRBJ1-2, with D possibly TRBD1 on 5 matching bases. CDR1 is MNHEY, CDR2 SVGAGI, per germline. Trimming cost V 2 bases and J 6 bases, with 10 bases left between them. The CDR3 extends over 13 amino acids. CDR3 loop: CASSYEGKDGYTF. The CDR3 DNA sequence: TGTGCCAGCAGTTACGAGGGGAAGGATGGCTACACCTTC.

This clonotype showed up many times. The rearrangement links TRBV24-1 to TRBJ2-1; 9 bases fit TRBD1. Germline V gives CDR1 KGHDR, CDR2 SFDVKD. The CDR3 covers 14 residues. The ends lost 9 bases at V and 6 bases at J; junction bases unmatched: 8. The CDR3 here is CATRGTGTVNEQFF. In DNA form, the CDR3 reads TGTGCCACCCGAGGGACAGGGACGGTCAATGAGCAGTTCTTC.

The V call is TRBV6-9, the J call TRBJ1-1; no clear D gene. V dropped 4 bases and J dropped 2 bases, with 11 bases sitting between them. Germline V gene lookup returns CDR1 MNHGY and CDR2 SVAAGI. The CDR3 has 14 residues. As DNA, the CDR3 is TGTGCCAGCAGTTCAGTGCTAAGCAACACTGAAGCTTTCTTT. Protein: CASSSVLSNTEAFF.

Only a few counts were recorded for this clonotype. The junction departs from germline at one end; a sequencing error may be responsible. The CDR3: CASSSGLPNEQFF. The CDR3 DNA reads as TGTGCTAGCAGCTCGGGGCTACCTAATGAGCAGTTCTTC. The chain links TRBV7-7 to TRBJ2-1; D is perhaps TRBD1 or TRBD2 (5 bases each). This CDR3 comprises 13 residues. CDR1 is SSHAT, CDR2 FNYEAQ, per germline (reference sequence).

The gene calls are TRBV3-1 and TRBJ2-5; 12 nucleotides match TRBD2. CDR1 and CDR2 from the germline V gene are LGHDT and YNNKEL (reference sequence). The V and J ends lost 4 bases and 1 base, in that order; junction bases with no gene match: 7. The CDR3 consists of 17 residues. The CDR3 sequence: CASSPLTSGGSQETQYF. The CDR3, as DNA: TGTGCCAGCAGCCCCTTGACTAGCGGGGGAAGCCAAGAGACCCAGTACTTC.

This clonotype came up many times. The chain joins TRBV6-1 to TRBJ2-3; D tentatively fits TRBD1 or TRBD2 (5 bases each). Germline V CDR1 and CDR2: MNHNS, SASEGT. V lost 4 bases and J 4 bases, leaving 24 bases between the germline ends. This CDR3 comprises 18 residues. The CDR3 protein is CASSVLGATALKADTQYF. Here the CDR3 DNA reads TGTGCCAGCAGTGTTCTCGGGGCTACTGCATTGAAGGCAGATACGCAGTATTTT.

This clonotype has a count of ten or more. The rearrangement uses TRBV7-2 and TRBJ2-7; tentatively, D is TRBD2 (6 bases). Trimming pared 6 bases from V and 3 bases from J, leaving 18 bases between. CDR1 is SGHTA and CDR2 is FQGNSA in the germline V gene. The CDR3 is 15 amino acids. The CDR3 nucleotides read TGTGCCAGCAGTAGGGGACTGCTCGGCGGCTACGAGCAGTACTTC. Protein sequence: CASSRGLLGGYEQYF. The full variable domain, in which reference TRBV7-2 and TRBJ2-7 provide the parts outside the CDR3, is GAGVSQSPSNKVTEKGKDVELRCDPISGHTALYWYRQSLGQGLEFLIYFQGNSAPDKSGLPSDRFSAERTGGSVSTLTIQRTQQEDSAVYLCASSRGLLGGYEQYFGPGTRLTVT.

This chain's CDR3 is CASSDRGRLMDQPQHF. As DNA, the CDR3 is TGTGCCAGTAGTGACAGGGGAAGGCTGATGGATCAGCCCCAGCATTTT. V is TRBV19 and J is TRBJ1-5; 8 bases are shared with TRBD1. J was trimmed by 5 bases and V by 5 bases; bases with no gene match: 11. Germline V lookup: CDR1 LNHDA, CDR2 SQIVND (reference sequence). The CDR3 is 16 residues long. Using reference TRBV19 and TRBJ1-5 for the parts outside the CDR3, the full variable domain is DGGITQSPKYLFRKEGQNVTLSCEQNLNHDAMYWYRQDPGQGLRLIYYSQIVNDFQKGDIAEGYSVSREKKESFPLTVTSAQKNPTAFYLCASSDRGRLMDQPQHFGDGTRLSIL.

This clonotype has a count of ten or more. The chain joins TRBV12-3 or TRBV12-4 to TRBJ1-1; 7 bases fit TRBD1. This CDR3 comprises 14 residues. V was pared by 8 bases and J by 4 bases, with 10 bases of the junction left unmatched. CDR3 protein: CASDAEGAATEAFF. CDR3 sequence (DNA): TGTGCCAGCGATGCAGAGGGGGCGGCCACTGAAGCTTTCTTT.

This clonotype was observed at least ten times. The genes are TRBV28 and TRBJ2-3, with D perhaps TRBD2 (5 bases). This CDR3 is 16 amino acids long. V was cut by 5 bases and J by 4 bases, with 19 bases left in between. Germline V gives CDR1 MDHEN, CDR2 SYDVKM. CDR3 loop: CASSPLGGGRADTQYF. CDR3 sequence (DNA): TGTGCCAGCAGTCCCCTTGGTGGAGGTCGGGCAGATACGCAGTATTTT. Full variable domain (remainder filled in from reference TRBV28 and TRBJ2-3): DVKVTQSSRYLVKRTGEKVFLECVQDMDHENMFWYRQDPGLGLRLIYFSYDVKMKEKGDIPEGYSVSREKKERFSLILESASTNQTSMYLCASSPLGGGRADTQYFGPGTRLTVL.

This clonotype occurred a few times. The chain joins TRBV20-1 to TRBJ2-1, with 7 bases matching TRBD2. Germline V lookup: CDR1 DFQATT, CDR2 SNEGSKA (reference sequence). This CDR3 contains 13 residues. Germline trimming cut 6 bases from V and 10 bases from J; bases unmatched to any gene: 12. As DNA, the CDR3 is TGCAGTGCACGGGGGTTGGAGCGGGAAGAGCAGTTCTTC. This gives the protein CSARGLEREEQFF.

This clonotype was counted ten times or more. The rearrangement uses TRBV3-1 and TRBJ2-7; possible D gene TRBD1, 5 bases. CDR1 is LGHDT, CDR2 YNNKEL, per germline (reference sequence). The CDR3 covers 14 residues. Trimming pared 4 bases from V and 3 bases from J, leaving 13 bases between. The CDR3 reads CASSPLDTFYEQYF. The CDR3, as DNA: TGTGCCAGCAGCCCCTTGGACACATTCTACGAGCAGTACTTC.

The rearrangement joins TRBV7-9 to TRBJ1-2; maybe TRBD1 (5 bases). V was cut by 3 bases and J by 11 bases, with 13 bases left in between. The CDR3 runs to 12 residues. Germline CDR1 and CDR2: SEHNR and FQNEAQ (reference sequence). The CDR3 nucleotides are TGTGCCAGCAGCTTTGAGGGGATTGGGTACACCTTC. Protein sequence: CASSFEGIGYTF.